One sample yielded the 8 T cell receptor beta chains listed below, sequenced in a study of blood T cell repertoires in COVID-19 (dated by TCRdb to between 2020 and 2021). The library relied on the immunoSEQ multiplex PCR assay. TCRdb holds this immuneACCESS table with in-frame rearrangements only. Some clones are missing; in checked studies, unresolved V genes explain under half, and the rest has no known cause. This sample is represented by around 310,000 clones; roughly 89% of them were singletons. The ten most abundant clones make up about 8.4% of the sample. Input material: PBMCs or T cells enriched from blood (not recorded which). Receptors originate from a woman aged 30 to 39 who had recovered from COVID-19.

The rearrangement links TRBV11-2 to TRBJ1-3; a weak D match, TRBD1 (5 bases). CDR1 SGHAT and CDR2 FQNNGV come from the germline V gene. CDR3 length equals 16 residues. V shed 5 bases and J shed 0 bases, with 14 bases lying between them. CDR3 loop: CASSPDTWASGNTIYF. In DNA, the CDR3 is TGTGCCAGCAGCCCGGACACCTGGGCCTCTGGAAACACCATATATTTT.

This chain connects TRBV11-1 to TRBJ2-3, with D unclear. V was trimmed by 0 bases and J by 2 bases, leaving 9 bases between them. Germline V gives CDR1 SGHAT, CDR2 FQDESV (reference sequence). CDR3 length: 15 residues. The CDR3 sequence: CASSLAPSITDTQYF. The CDR3 bases are TGTGCCAGCAGCTTAGCCCCCAGTATCACAGATACGCAGTATTTT.

The chain links TRBV18 to TRBJ1-1; D gene uncertain. V lost 4 bases to trimming and J lost 1 base, with 10 bases between them. The germline gives CDR1 KGHSH, CDR2 LQKENI. This CDR3 is built from 14 residues. Here the CDR3 reads CASSRLVANTEAFF. Here the CDR3 DNA reads TGTGCCAGCTCACGACTTGTAGCGAACACTGAAGCTTTCTTT. Full variable domain (missing parts from reference TRBV18 and TRBJ1-1): NAGVMQNPRHLVRRRGQEARLRCSPMKGHSHVYWYRQLPEEGLKFMVYLQKENIIDESGMPKERFSAEFPKEGPSILRIQQVVRGDSAAYFCASSRLVANTEAFFGQGTRLTVV.

The chain carries TRBV18 and TRBJ2-3; 14 bases match TRBD2. V shed 3 bases, J shed 4 bases, and the junction held 3 bases outside the gene matches. The germline gives CDR1 KGHSH, CDR2 LQKENI. This CDR3 is built from 16 residues. CDR3 protein: CASSPGLAGAPDTQYF. The CDR3 DNA is TGTGCCAGCTCACCGGGACTAGCGGGAGCTCCAGATACGCAGTATTTT.

The rearrangement joins TRBV27 to TRBJ1-1; TRBD1 matches at 10 bases. This CDR3 is built from 16 residues. Germline trimming cut 5 bases from V and 4 bases from J; bases unmatched to any gene: 10. CDR1 MNHEY and CDR2 SMNVEV come from the germline V gene (reference sequence). The CDR3 DNA sequence: TGTGCCAGCAGTCGTGTGGGACAGGGGACGACCACTGAAGCTTTCTTT. Translated, it gives CASSRVGQGTTTEAFF.

The chain joins TRBV21-1 to TRBJ2-7; TRBD2 is the table's D call, not checked against the DNA. TRBV21-1 constitutes a pseudogene. The CDR3 consists of 16 residues. The DNA for the CDR3 is TGTGCCAGCAGCAAGAAAAGACTAGCCACGGGGTTCGAGCAGTACTTC. Protein product: CASSKKRLATGFEQYF.

This clone was seen a single time. The chain employs TRBV19 and TRBJ2-7; 10 nucleotides align to TRBD2. There are 15 residues in the CDR3. The germline V gene encodes CDR1 LNHDA and CDR2 SQIVND (reference sequence). The J segment lost 3 bases and the V segment lost 5 bases, leaving 7 bases of the junction unmatched. CDR3 loop: CASSPTGLAIYEQYF. For the CDR3, the DNA is TGTGCCAGTAGTCCAACGGGACTAGCGATCTACGAGCAGTACTTC. The full variable domain, its missing parts supplied by reference TRBV19 and TRBJ2-7, is DGGITQSPKYLFRKEGQNVTLSCEQNLNHDAMYWYRQDPGQGLRLIYYSQIVNDFQKGDIAEGYSVSREKKESFPLTVTSAQKNPTAFYLCASSPTGLAIYEQYFGPGTRLTVT.

V usage is TRBV5-4 and J usage is TRBJ1-3; D not certain. CDR1 is SGHNT, CDR2 YYREEE, per germline (reference sequence). The CDR3 totals 13 residues. V dropped 1 base and J dropped 5 bases, with 7 bases sitting between them. For the CDR3, the DNA is TGTGCCAGCAGCTTGTCTCCTCGAAACACCATATATTTT. Translating it yields CASSLSPRNTIYF.